Reported below is one T cell receptor (beta chain). Blood samples were obtained at baseline, cycle 4 day 1, and cycle 7 day 1. This specimen belongs to a study of OX40 agonist ivuxolimab in advanced cancers. Overall study context: Three patients showed partial responses: one hepatocellular carcinoma and two cutaneous melanoma cases.

Assay used: immunoSEQ multiplex PCR; TCRdb lists only in-frame clones, some missing. Of just over 40,000 clones listed, 70% to 90% are singletons. CDR1 is SEHNR and CDR2 is FQNEAQ in the germline V gene (reference sequence). Unmatched junction bases numbered 3, after V lost 5 bases and J lost 3 bases. The CDR3 has 14 amino acids. V is TRBV7-9 and J is TRBJ2-7; 11 nucleotides line up with TRBD2. The source is an adult with an advanced solid tumor such as melanoma, head and neck, liver or kidney cancer. Sequences were derived from CD4+ or CD8+ T cells sorted from blood, sampled in a trial of the OX40 agonist ivuxolimab. The CDR3 spells CASSRGTSGYEQYF. CDR3 nucleotide sequence: TGTGCCAGCAGCCGCGGGACTAGCGGCTACGAGCAGTACTTC.